The clone carrying this T cell receptor beta chain was counted only a few times. Its cognate antigen is unknown. The data originate from a study of T cell repertoires in cytomegalovirus infection. V gave up 5 bases and J gave up 13 bases, with 10 bases separating them. Germline V gives CDR1 MNHNY, CDR2 SVGAGI (reference sequence). The CDR3 runs to 10 residues. MiXCR was run by TCRdb on the reads, yielding one entry per CDR3 protein. Among about 350,000 distinct CDR3 sequences, about 34% were seen once, and the ten largest hold 13%. The source is a human donor in good health (CMV status not recorded). Some clones in this sample may be carry-over from other donors' samples. The J gene is TRBJ2-3, the V gene TRBV6-6; no firm D call. Here the sequenced sample was cultured PBMCs, taken from culture after CMV antigen stimulation. CDR3 region: CASSDGLEYF. The CDR3 nucleotides are TGTGCCAGCAGTGATGGGTTAGAGTATTTT.